This note documents a single T cell receptor beta chain sequence. Its antigen remains unknown. The data stem from a study of identical twins. The study, taken as a whole, reports: Within cord blood, abundant beta clonotypes carried fewer insertions, but memory repertoires showed no such trend. Less excess twin sharing appeared in beta out-of-frame sequences. The models gave estimates that fell short of the out-of-frame TCR alpha sharing seen in monozygotic twins.

TCRdb itself ran the 5' RACE reads through MiXCR, one entry per CDR3 protein. Of roughly 290,000 distinct CDR3 sequences listed, 8% to 9.5% are singletons. These records were also assigned to another study, of yellow fever vaccine responses in identical twins.

The sequence was obtained from a woman aged 18-29 years in good health. The source material was CD8+ T cells sorted from blood.

DNA of the CDR3: TGTGCCAGCAGCTTATTTCGGCTAGCGGGTGAAGATACGCAGTATTTT. Protein product: CASSLFRLAGEDTQYF. The chain is built from TRBV7-2 and TRBJ2-3; 8 bases match TRBD2. V gave up 2 bases and J gave up 5 bases; unmatched junction bases: 9. The CDR3 runs 16 residues. Germline V gives CDR1 SGHTA, CDR2 FQGNSA.